Reported below is one T cell receptor beta chain. The entry originates in a study of blood T cell repertoires in COVID-19. Background on the study: Sources were T cells, B-cell-depleted T cells, or PBMCs; the material itself was cDNA or gDNA.

This CDR3 has 15 residues. The V and J ends lost 6 bases and 4 bases respectively, with 16 bases between them. Germline CDR1 is LGHNT and CDR2 is FRNRAP. As processed by the authors: Reference gene primer amplification yielded estimated nucleated cell counts. Sequencing was performed with immunoSEQ multiplex PCR; in TCRdb, only in-frame clones are kept and a portion is missing. The DNA was the basis for D and trimming; V, J and clone size are from that table. Among under 110,000 clones listed, about two thirds were seen once. The sequence was collected from a human donor with acute or convalescent COVID-19. The donor label of this sample is uncertain. The J gene is TRBJ2-1, the V gene TRBV12-5; D unresolved. The sequencing sample was made of peripheral blood. CDR3 coding DNA: TGTGCTAGTGGGCTGCTCGAAAGCAAGTACAATGAGCAGTTCTTC. This codes for CASGLLESKYNEQFF. Based on the CDR3 plus reference TRBV12-5 and TRBJ2-1, the full variable domain is DARVTQTPRHKVTEMGQEVTMRCQPILGHNTVFWYRQTMMQGLELLAYFRNRAPLDDSGMPKDRFSAEMPDATLATLKIQPSEPRDSAVYFCASGLLESKYNEQFFGPGTRLTVL.